The entry that follows covers one T cell receptor (beta chain) sequence. This entry comes from a study of cytomegalovirus exposure and HLA in healthy donors. PCR used 60 Vbeta primers and 13 Jbeta primers. Sequencing used immunoSEQ multiplex PCR; TCRdb keeps in-frame clones, though not all of them. The sample shows roughly 200,000 clones, roughly 73% of them seen only once. Germline V gene sequence: CDR1 SGHDT, CDR2 YYEEEE. This CDR3 is 15 amino acids long. V lost 5 bases, J lost 5 bases, and 19 bases lay in between. The source of this sequence is a young woman in good health and CMV-seronegative. Sequenced input: PBMCs. The genes are TRBV5-6 and TRBJ1-2, with D perhaps matching TRBD1 (5 bases). The CDR3 region has the DNA TGTGCCAGCAGACGCGCCTCAGGGTTCTGGTATGGCTACACCTTC. It codes for CASRRASGFWYGYTF.